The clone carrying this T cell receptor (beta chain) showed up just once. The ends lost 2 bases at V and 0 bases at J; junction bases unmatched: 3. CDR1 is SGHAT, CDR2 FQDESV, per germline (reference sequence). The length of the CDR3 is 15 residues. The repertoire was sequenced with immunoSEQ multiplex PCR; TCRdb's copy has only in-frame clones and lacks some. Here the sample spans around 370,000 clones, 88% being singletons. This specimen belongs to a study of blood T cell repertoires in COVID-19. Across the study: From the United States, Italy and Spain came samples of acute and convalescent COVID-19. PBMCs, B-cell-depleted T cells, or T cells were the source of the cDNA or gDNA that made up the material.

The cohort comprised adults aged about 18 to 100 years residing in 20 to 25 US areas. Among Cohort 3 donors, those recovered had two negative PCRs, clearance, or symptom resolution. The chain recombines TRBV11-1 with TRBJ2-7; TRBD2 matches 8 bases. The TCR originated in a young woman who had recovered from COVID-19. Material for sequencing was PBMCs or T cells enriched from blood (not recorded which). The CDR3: CASSLRRGGSYEQYF. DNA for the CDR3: TGTGCCAGCAGCTTACGCCGGGGGGGCTCCTACGAGCAGTACTTC.